This T cell receptor beta chain derives from a study of cytomegalovirus exposure and HLA in healthy donors. Study results and limitations: Researchers reported in a later analysis that a missense DCLRE1C variant was tied to TCR beta V- and J-gene trimming.

CDR1 WSHSY and CDR2 SAAADI come from the germline V gene. CDR3 length equals 13 residues. Trimming pared 5 bases from V and 10 bases from J, leaving 17 bases between. The PCR had 60 Vbeta and 13 Jbeta primers. Clones were sequenced by immunoSEQ multiplex PCR, and TCRdb holds only the in-frame ones, with some missing. The repertoire holds about 120,000 clones, roughly four fifths seen once, with 3.3% in the top ten. Remarks on this clone: Its specificity is unknown.

The chain employs TRBV10-2 and TRBJ1-2; D may be TRBD1 (6 bases). The clonotype comes from a woman aged 25-40 years in good health and CMV-seropositive. The sequencing input was PBMCs. CDR3 nucleotide sequence: TGCGCCAGCAGTTTTTCCATAAACAGGGACTACACCTTC. This encodes CASSFSINRDYTF.